The source of this T cell receptor beta chain is a study of T-cell reconstitution after alpha-beta-depleted transplantation in children. General observations from the study: Fresh T-cell production supplied most of the T-cell counts and diversity seen one year after transplant. Recipient T cells and thymic progenitors that survived were the source of the high TCRbeta diversity seen at day 60 in some patients. About two months after transplant, alpha-beta T cells reportedly came from several hundred expanded graft clones.

Unique molecular identifiers were used in preparing the TCRbeta library. A single record per CDR3 protein comes from TCRdb applying MiXCR to the PCR reads. This sample has a few hundred thousand distinct CDR3 sequences, with roughly 27% found just once. This clonotype has only a few counts. Its antigen is as yet unknown. The TCR sequence derives from a boy less than two years old with Wiskott-Aldrich syndrome, due to receive a stem cell transplant. The sequencing used PBMCs, collected before TCRalphabeta/CD19-depleted stem cell transplant.

CDR3 sequence (DNA): TGTGCCATCAGTGAGTCGCAGGGAACCGGGGAGCTGTTTTTT. Protein: CAISESQGTGELFF. This rearrangement joins TRBV10-3 to TRBJ2-2; D is possibly TRBD1 (5 bases). This CDR3 region has 14 residues. V lost 0 bases and J 5 bases, leaving 7 bases between the germline ends. Germline CDR1 ENHRY, CDR2 SYGVKD.